Sequencing of this T cell receptor (beta chain) was carried out in a study of blood T cells in healthy people across ages. Study results and limitations: No one knew whether donors had CMV, which possibly confounded expanded clonotype changes. The lack of PBMC sorting stopped any conclusive naive versus antigen-experienced comparison.

Primed by a sample-barcoded 5' primer and a J-beta primer mix, a second PCR proceeded for about 6 to 11 cycles. Each CDR3 protein gets one entry after TCRdb re-called the 5' RACE reads with MiXCR. The sample yields 1,800,000 or so distinct CDR3 sequences, about two fifths seen once. Note on this clonotype: The antigen is not known.

Germline assignment: CDR1 LGHNA and CDR2 YNFKEQ. With 5 bases clipped from V and 8 bases from J, the junction kept 15 bases outside the gene matches. CDR3 size: 18 residues. The sequence was collected from a human donor in good health. Sequenced material: blood. V gene TRBV4-2 combines with J gene TRBJ1-4; 12 bases match TRBD1. As DNA, the CDR3 is TGTGCCAGCAGCAAGGGACAGGGGGCTCTTTCTGTGATCGAAAAACTGTTTTTT. This sequence encodes CASSKGQGALSVIEKLFF.